This TCR beta chain was identified in a study of blood T cell repertoires in COVID-19. Germline V gene sequence: CDR1 SGHAT, CDR2 FQNNGV. The CDR3 runs 14 residues. Trimming removed 0 bases at V and 6 bases at J, with 11 bases between. Some clones are missing from TCRdb's copy, which holds only in-frame ones; the method was immunoSEQ multiplex PCR. The profile shows roughly 150,000 clones, roughly four fifths of them singletons. Sequenced: peripheral blood. The TCR sequence derives from a woman aged 80 or over with COVID-19, enrolled during active disease. The chain has TRBV11-2 and TRBJ2-5; tentative D call: TRBD2 (6 bases). The CDR3 sequence: CASSLELAQKTQYF. The DNA for the CDR3 is TGTGCCAGCAGCTTAGAGCTAGCGCAAAAGACCCAGTACTTC.